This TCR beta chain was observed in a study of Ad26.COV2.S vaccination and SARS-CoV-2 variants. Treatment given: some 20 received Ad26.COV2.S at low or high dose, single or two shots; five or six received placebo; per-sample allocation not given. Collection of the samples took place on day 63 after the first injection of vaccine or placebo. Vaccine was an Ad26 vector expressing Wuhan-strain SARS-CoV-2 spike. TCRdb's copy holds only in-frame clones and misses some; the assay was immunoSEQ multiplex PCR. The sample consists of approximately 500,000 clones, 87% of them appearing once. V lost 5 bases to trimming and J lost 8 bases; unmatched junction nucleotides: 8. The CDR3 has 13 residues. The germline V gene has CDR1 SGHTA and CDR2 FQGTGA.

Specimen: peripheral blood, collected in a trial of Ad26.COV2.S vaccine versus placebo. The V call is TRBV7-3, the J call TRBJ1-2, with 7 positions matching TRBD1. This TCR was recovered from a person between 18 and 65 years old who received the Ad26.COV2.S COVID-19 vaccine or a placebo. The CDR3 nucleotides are TGTGCCAGCAGCCCCAGGACAGGCTCGGGCTACACCTTC. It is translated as CASSPRTGSGYTF.